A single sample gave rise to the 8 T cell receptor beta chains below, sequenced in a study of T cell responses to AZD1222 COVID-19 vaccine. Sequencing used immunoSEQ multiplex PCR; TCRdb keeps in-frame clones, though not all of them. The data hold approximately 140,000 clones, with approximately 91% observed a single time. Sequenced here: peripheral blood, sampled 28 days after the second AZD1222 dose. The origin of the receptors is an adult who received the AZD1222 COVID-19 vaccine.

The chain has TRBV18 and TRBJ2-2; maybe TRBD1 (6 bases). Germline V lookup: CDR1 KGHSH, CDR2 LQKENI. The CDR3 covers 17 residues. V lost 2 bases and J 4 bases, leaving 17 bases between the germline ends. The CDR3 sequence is CASSPTHGQLATGELFF. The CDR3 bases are TGTGCCAGCTCACCAACCCACGGACAGCTGGCCACCGGGGAGCTGTTTTTT.

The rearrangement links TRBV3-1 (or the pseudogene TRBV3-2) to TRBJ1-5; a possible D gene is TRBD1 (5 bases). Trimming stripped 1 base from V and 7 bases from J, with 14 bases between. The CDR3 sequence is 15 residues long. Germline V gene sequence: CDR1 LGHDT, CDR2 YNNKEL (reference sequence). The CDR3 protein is CASSQVAGRGQPQHF. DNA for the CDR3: TGTGCCAGCAGCCAAGTAGCGGGGCGCGGGCAGCCCCAGCATTTT.

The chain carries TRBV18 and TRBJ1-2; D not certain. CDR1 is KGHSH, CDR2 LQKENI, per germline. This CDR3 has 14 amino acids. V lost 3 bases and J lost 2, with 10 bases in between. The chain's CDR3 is CASSPRGGNYGYTF. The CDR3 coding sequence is TGTGCCAGCTCACCCCGAGGCGGAAACTATGGCTACACCTTC.

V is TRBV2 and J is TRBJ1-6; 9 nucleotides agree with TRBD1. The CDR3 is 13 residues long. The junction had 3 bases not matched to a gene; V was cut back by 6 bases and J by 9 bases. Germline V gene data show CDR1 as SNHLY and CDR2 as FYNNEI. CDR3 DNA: TGTGCCAGCAGGGGACAGGGAGCTTCACCCCTCCACTTT. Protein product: CASRGQGASPLHF.

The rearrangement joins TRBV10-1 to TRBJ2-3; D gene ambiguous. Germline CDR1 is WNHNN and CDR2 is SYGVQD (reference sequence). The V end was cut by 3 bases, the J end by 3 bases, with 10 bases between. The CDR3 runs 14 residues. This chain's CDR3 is CASSDSRWTDTQYF. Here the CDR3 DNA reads TGCGCCAGCAGTGATTCCCGGTGGACAGATACGCAGTATTTT.

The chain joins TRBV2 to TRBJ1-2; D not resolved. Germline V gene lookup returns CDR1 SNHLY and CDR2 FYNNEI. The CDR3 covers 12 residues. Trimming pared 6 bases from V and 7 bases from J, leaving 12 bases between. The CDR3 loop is CASRLGGSGYTF. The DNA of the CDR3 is TGTGCCAGCAGGTTGGGTGGGAGTGGCTACACCTTC.

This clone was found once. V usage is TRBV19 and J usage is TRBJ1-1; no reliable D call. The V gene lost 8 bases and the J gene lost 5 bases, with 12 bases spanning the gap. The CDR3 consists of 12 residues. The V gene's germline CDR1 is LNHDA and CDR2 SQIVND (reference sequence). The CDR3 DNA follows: TGTGCCAGTCGGCCGGGGTCAACTGAAGCTTTCTTT. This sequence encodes CASRPGSTEAFF.

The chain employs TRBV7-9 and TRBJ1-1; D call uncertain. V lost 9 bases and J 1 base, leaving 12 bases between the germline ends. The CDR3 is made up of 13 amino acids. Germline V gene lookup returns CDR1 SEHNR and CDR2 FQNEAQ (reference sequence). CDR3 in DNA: TGTGCCAGTGCACCAGGACCGAACACTGAAGCTTTCTTT. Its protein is CASAPGPNTEAFF. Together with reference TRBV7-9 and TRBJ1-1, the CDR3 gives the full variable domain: DTGVSQNPRHKITKRGQNVTFRCDPISEHNRLYWYRQTLGQGPEFLTYFQNEAQLEKSRLLSDRFSAERPKGSFSTLEIQRTEQGDSAMYLCASAPGPNTEAFFGQGTRLTVV.